The 32 T cell receptor beta chains presented below share a single source sample, sequenced in a study of blood T cell repertoires in COVID-19. Generated by immunoSEQ multiplex PCR, the TCRdb table keeps only in-frame clones and is missing some. Among 130,000 or so clones listed, around 80% were seen once. Sequencing used PBMCs or T cells enriched from blood (not recorded which). The receptor source for this set is a man aged 40-49 years with acute COVID-19.

This clone was recorded only once. V usage is TRBV27 and J usage is TRBJ2-2; TRBD2 matches at 8 bases. Unmatched junction bases numbered 4, after V lost 2 bases and J lost 5 bases. The CDR3 is made up of 15 amino acids. Germline-derived CDR1 and CDR2 are MNHEY and SMNVEV (reference sequence). As DNA, the CDR3 is TGTGCCAGCAGTTTAAATGGCGGGGGGACCGGGGAGCTGTTTTTT. Translated, it gives CASSLNGGGTGELFF.

This clone was detected once. This chain uses TRBV7-3 with TRBJ2-1, with TRBD1 identical over 9 bases. After removal of 5 bases from V and 9 bases from J, the junction contained 11 bases not matched to a gene. Germline V gene lookup returns CDR1 SGHTA and CDR2 FQGTGA. The CDR3 extends over 15 amino acids. The CDR3 nucleotides read TGTGCCAGCAGCCCCACAGGGGGCGCCGGCGGTGAGCAGTTCTTC. As protein: CASSPTGGAGGEQFF.

The genes are TRBV28 and TRBJ2-7, with 8 nucleotides matching TRBD2. V was pared by 9 bases and J by 2 bases, with 6 bases of the junction left unmatched. There are 13 residues in the CDR3. The germline CDR1 and CDR2 sequences are MDHEN and SYDVKM. CDR3 nucleotide sequence: TGTGCCAGTAGGACTAGCATCGCCTACGAGCAGTACTTC. Translated, it gives CASRTSIAYEQYF.

The chain is built from TRBV6-1 and TRBJ1-6; D not resolved. The length of the CDR3 is 16 residues. Trimming pared 2 bases from V and 7 bases from J, leaving 15 bases between. The germline V gene encodes CDR1 MNHNS and CDR2 SASEGT. The chain's CDR3 is CASSELGGSPNSPLHF. The CDR3 region has the DNA TGTGCCAGCAGTGAATTAGGCGGGTCTCCCAATTCACCCCTCCACTTT.

This chain connects TRBV7-2 to TRBJ2-7; 8 positions agree with TRBD2. Germline CDR1 and CDR2: SGHTA and FQGNSA. J was trimmed by 7 bases and V by 7 bases; bases with no gene match: 12. The CDR3 spans 14 residues. Here the CDR3 reads CASTLRLAGNEQYF. The CDR3 DNA is TGTGCCAGCACACTGAGGCTAGCGGGCAATGAGCAGTACTTC. Using reference TRBV7-2 and TRBJ2-7 for the parts outside the CDR3, the full variable domain is GAGVSQSPSNKVTEKGKDVELRCDPISGHTALYWYRQSLGQGLEFLIYFQGNSAPDKSGLPSDRFSAERTGGSVSTLTIQRTQQEDSAVYLCASTLRLAGNEQYFGPGTRLTVT.

The chain employs TRBV27 and TRBJ2-2, with 7 bases aligning to TRBD1. V gave up 10 bases and J gave up 7 bases; unmatched junction bases: 9. The germline V gene has CDR1 MNHEY and CDR2 SMNVEV (reference sequence). There are 13 residues in the CDR3. The CDR3, as DNA: TGTGCCACCCGAAGTACAGGGGTCGGGGAGCTGTTTTTT. Translating gives CATRSTGVGELFF.

The chain uses TRBV7-3 and TRBJ1-1; D not certain. V dropped 1 base and J dropped 4 bases, with 10 bases sitting between them. CDR3 size: 14 residues. Germline V gives CDR1 SGHTA, CDR2 FQGTGA. As DNA, the CDR3 is TGTGCCAGCAGCTTAATCCCCTACGGCACTGAAGCTTTCTTT. It codes for CASSLIPYGTEAFF.

The chain couples TRBV4-1 to TRBJ2-1; a weak D match, TRBD2 (6 bases). CDR3 size: 17 residues. From germline, CDR1 is MGHRA and CDR2 YSYEKL. V was clipped by 0 bases and J by 1 base, with 13 bases between them. CDR3 residues: CASSQDSWAGSYNEQFF. CDR3 coding DNA: TGCGCCAGCAGCCAAGATAGTTGGGCGGGATCCTACAATGAGCAGTTCTTC.

The rearrangement joins TRBV5-4 to TRBJ2-5; 8 nucleotides match TRBD1. The CDR3 extends over 13 amino acids. Per the germline V gene, CDR1 is SGHNT and CDR2 is YYREEE (reference sequence). With V trimmed by 4 bases and J by 6 bases, 5 bases remained unmatched. Here the CDR3 reads CASSTDRGQTQYF. The CDR3 coding sequence is TGTGCCAGCAGCACCGACAGGGGCCAGACCCAGTACTTC.

This chain uses TRBV10-3 with TRBJ2-1; 8 bases align to TRBD2. This CDR3 comprises 17 residues. The V segment lost 5 bases and the J segment 9 bases; nucleotides outside the gene matches: 18. The germline V gene has CDR1 ENHRY and CDR2 SYGVKD. The CDR3 spells CAISSVGGLGDSGEQFF. In DNA, the CDR3 is TGTGCCATCAGTTCTGTAGGGGGACTAGGGGATAGTGGTGAGCAGTTCTTC.

J is TRBJ2-3 and V is TRBV27; TRBD2 might be the D (6 bases). The V end lost 2 bases, the J end lost 2 bases, and 11 bases lay between the germline ends. The CDR3 covers 15 residues. Germline V gives CDR1 MNHEY, CDR2 SMNVEV (reference sequence). CDR3 coding DNA: TGTGCCAGCAGTTTACCCGGGACTCTCACAGATACGCAGTATTTT. It is translated as CASSLPGTLTDTQYF.

The chain carries TRBV5-1 and TRBJ2-5; D might be TRBD2 (5 bases). CDR3 length: 13 residues. Trimming took 4 bases from V and 1 from J, leaving 8 bases between them. Germline loops: CDR1 SGHRS, CDR2 YFSETQ. Here the CDR3 DNA reads TGCGCCAGCAGCGAGGGTCCCCAAGAGACCCAGTACTTC. Protein product: CASSEGPQETQYF.

The chain carries TRBV19 and TRBJ2-7; possibly TRBD1 for D (6 bases). The CDR3 has 15 amino acids. Trimming cost V 4 bases and J 5 bases, with 18 bases left between them. Per germline, CDR1 LNHDA and CDR2 SQIVND (reference sequence). CDR3 loop: CASSTRDTSGDEQYF. CDR3 DNA: TGTGCCAGTAGTACCCGGGACACGTCGGGTGACGAGCAGTACTTC.

V is TRBV9 and J is TRBJ2-7; D ambiguous. V was trimmed by 0 bases and J by 1 base, leaving 8 bases between them. The CDR3 loop spans 14 amino acids. Germline lookup yields CDR1 SGDLS and CDR2 YYNGEE. The CDR3 nucleotides are TGTGCCAGCAGCGTAGCTCACTTGTCCTACGAGCAGTACTTC. This encodes CASSVAHLSYEQYF.

V and J are TRBV13 and TRBJ2-7, with D possibly matching TRBD2 (7 bases). The CDR3 covers 14 residues. The germline gives CDR1 PRHDT, CDR2 FYEKMQ (reference sequence). V gave up 5 bases and J gave up 3 bases, with 14 bases separating them. The CDR3 region is CASSARGPLYEQYF. CDR3 bases: TGTGCCAGCAGCGCGCGGGGGCCGCTCTACGAGCAGTACTTC.

This clone appeared once. The sample contains more than one DNA sequence encoding this CDR3. J is TRBJ2-7 and V is TRBV5-4, with TRBD1 identical over 10 bases. The V segment lost 0 bases and the J segment 4 bases; nucleotides outside the gene matches: 1. This CDR3 is 14 amino acids long. Germline loops: CDR1 SGHNT, CDR2 YYREEE (reference sequence). CDR3 nucleotides: TGTGCCAGCAGCTTGGGACAGGGGGCGTACGAGCAGTACTTC. Protein: CASSLGQGAYEQYF.

As for this clone: The same CDR3 can be traced to other DNA sequences in this sample. The rearrangement links TRBV28 to TRBJ2-5; TRBD2 matches 13 bases. Germline values: CDR1 MDHEN, CDR2 SYDVKM. V gave up 6 bases and J gave up 5 bases; unmatched junction bases: 6. CDR3 size: 15 residues. The CDR3 reads CASSPGLAGVETQYF. In DNA, the CDR3 is TGTGCCAGCAGCCCCGGACTAGCGGGAGTGGAGACCCAGTACTTC. Full variable domain (outside the CDR3, taken from reference TRBV28 and TRBJ2-5): DVKVTQSSRYLVKRTGEKVFLECVQDMDHENMFWYRQDPGLGLRLIYFSYDVKMKEKGDIPEGYSVSREKKERFSLILESASTNQTSMYLCASSPGLAGVETQYFGPGTRLLVL.

The chain uses TRBV7-8 and TRBJ2-5, with unresolved D. Germline CDR1 and CDR2: SGHVS and FQNEAQ. V was trimmed by 5 bases and J by 4 bases, leaving 14 bases between them. CDR3 length equals 14 residues. CDR3 coding DNA: TGTGCCAGCAGCCCTATCGGGTCGGGAGAGACCCAGTACTTC. Translating gives CASSPIGSGETQYF.

The CDR3 spells CASSLAGGDGYTF. Written as DNA, the CDR3 is TGCGCCAGCAGCTTGGCAGGGGGCGATGGCTACACCTTC. The rearrangement links TRBV5-1 to TRBJ1-2; TRBD1 matches at 8 bases. The CDR3 consists of 13 residues. Germline values: CDR1 SGHRS, CDR2 YFSETQ. V was pared by 0 bases and J by 6 bases, with 1 base of the junction left unmatched.

DNA for the CDR3: TGTGCCAGCAGCCAGGGCACAGGGAGGGAGTTCTTC. Translating it yields CASSQGTGREFF. The chain couples TRBV7-2 to TRBJ2-1, with D possibly TRBD2 on 7 matching bases. V dropped 5 bases and J dropped 14 bases, with 16 bases sitting between them. This CDR3 comprises 12 residues. Germline lookup yields CDR1 SGHTA and CDR2 FQGNSA.

The chain links TRBV6-5 to TRBJ1-1; 7 nucleotides align to TRBD1. Per germline, CDR1 MNHEY and CDR2 SVGAGI. The CDR3 is 14 amino acids. V was clipped by 6 bases and J by 2 bases; unmatched bases: 6. The CDR3 loop reads CASSGQVFNTEAFF. CDR3 coding DNA: TGTGCCAGCAGCGGACAGGTGTTTAACACTGAAGCTTTCTTT.

This sequence joins TRBV14 and TRBJ2-7; 13 bases align to TRBD2. The CDR3 runs 19 residues. V was clipped by 1 base and J by 4 bases; unmatched bases: 13. In germline, CDR1 is SGHDN, CDR2 FVKESK. CDR3 sequence reads: CASSQGSGLAGVVWYEQYF. DNA of the CDR3: TGTGCCAGCAGCCAAGGAAGCGGACTAGCGGGAGTCGTTTGGTACGAGCAGTACTTC.

V is TRBV6-5 and J is TRBJ1-4; possible D gene TRBD1, 6 bases. Looked up from germline, CDR1 is MNHEY and CDR2 is SVGAGI. The V end was cut by 6 bases, the J end by 4 bases, with 12 bases between. This CDR3 contains 14 residues. The CDR3 protein is CASSPTGYNEKLFF. CDR3 nucleotides: TGTGCCAGCAGCCCGACAGGTTATAATGAAAAACTGTTTTTT.

This clone was picked up one time. The chain combines TRBV5-4 with TRBJ2-1, with 12 bases identical to TRBD2. The CDR3 extends over 18 amino acids. V gave up 1 base and J gave up 0 bases; unmatched junction bases: 5. The germline V gene encodes CDR1 SGHNT and CDR2 YYREEE (reference sequence). CDR3 DNA: TGTGCCAGCAGCTTGTGGCTAGCGGGAGGGATCTCCTACAATGAGCAGTTCTTC. This encodes CASSLWLAGGISYNEQFF.

The chain joins TRBV5-6 to TRBJ2-1, with TRBD2 as a possible D gene (7 bases). The V end was cut by 7 bases, the J end by 0 bases, with 23 bases between. The germline V gene has CDR1 SGHDT and CDR2 YYEEEE. This CDR3 has 18 residues. CDR3 region: CASRSGVGGQPSYNEQFF. The CDR3 bases are TGTGCCAGCCGCTCTGGAGTGGGGGGGCAGCCCTCCTACAATGAGCAGTTCTTC.

V is TRBV28 and J is TRBJ1-2, with a tentative D call TRBD1 (5 bases). The CDR3 has 13 residues. Trimming took off 6 bases at V and 8 bases at J, with 16 bases between the two ends. Per germline, CDR1 MDHEN and CDR2 SYDVKM. The CDR3 reads CASSLQGLEGYTF. The CDR3 DNA sequence: TGTGCCAGCAGCCTCCAGGGCCTTGAAGGCTACACCTTC.

The chain employs TRBV5-1 and TRBJ2-1, with 10 bases matching TRBD2. Germline V CDR1 and CDR2: SGHRS, YFSETQ. This CDR3 spans 15 amino acids. V lost 1 base to trimming and J lost 2 bases; unmatched junction nucleotides: 0. The CDR3 sequence: CASSLTSGTYNEQFF. The CDR3 bases are TGCGCCAGCAGCTTGACTAGCGGGACCTACAATGAGCAGTTCTTC. The whole variable domain, filled in from reference TRBV5-1 and TRBJ2-1, reads KAGVTQTPRYLIKTRGQQVTLSCSPISGHRSVSWYQQTPGQGLQFLFEYFSETQRNKGNFPGRFSGRQFSNSRSEMNVSTLELGDSALYLCASSLTSGTYNEQFFGPGTRLTVL.

The CDR3 reads CASSRGQDQETQYF. The CDR3 nucleotides read TGCGCCAGCAGCCGCGGACAGGACCAAGAGACCCAGTACTTC. The gene calls are TRBV5-1 and TRBJ2-5; TRBD1 matches at 7 bases. The CDR3 length is 14 residues. Germline V gene sequence: CDR1 SGHRS, CDR2 YFSETQ. V was clipped by 4 bases and J by 0 bases; unmatched bases: 3.

In DNA, the CDR3 is TGTGCCGGACGGACAGACCTTAATGAAAAACTGTTTTTT. Encoded protein: CAGRTDLNEKLFF. The chain uses TRBV6-5 and TRBJ1-4; perhaps TRBD1 as D (6 bases). This CDR3 is built from 13 residues. The germline V gene has CDR1 MNHEY and CDR2 SVGAGI. V was pared by 11 bases and J by 4 bases, with 14 bases between.

CDR3 residues: CASSSGQGTEAFF. The CDR3 DNA reads TGCGCCAGCAGCTCTGGACAGGGGACCGAAGCTTTCTTT. This sequence joins TRBV5-1 and TRBJ1-1, with TRBD1 identical over 9 bases. CDR1 is SGHRS and CDR2 is YFSETQ in the germline V gene. This CDR3 spans 13 amino acids. V lost 3 bases, J lost 8 bases, and 5 bases stayed unmatched.

The rearrangement uses TRBV27 and TRBJ1-6, with 9 nucleotides matching TRBD1. V trimming: 5 bases; J trimming: 7 bases; junction bases outside the gene matches: 3. Germline V gene sequence: CDR1 MNHEY, CDR2 SMNVEV (reference sequence). The length of the CDR3 is 14 residues. CDR3 in DNA: TGTGCCAGCAGTGTTGACAGGGGGAATTCACCCCTCCACTTT. It is translated as CASSVDRGNSPLHF.

V and J are TRBV12-3 or TRBV12-4 and TRBJ2-7, with D possibly being TRBD2 (5 bases). The CDR3 loop spans 11 amino acids. The V end lost 8 bases, the J end lost 7 bases, and 12 bases lay between the germline ends. The CDR3 sequence is CASARTVEQYF. The DNA of the CDR3 is TGTGCCAGCGCTCGGACTGTTGAGCAGTACTTC.